This T cell receptor (beta chain) was sequenced during a study of blood T cell repertoires in COVID-19. Study summary: T cells, B-cell-depleted T cells, or PBMCs provided the cDNA or gDNA that served as material.

TCRdb's copy holds only in-frame clones and misses some; the assay was immunoSEQ multiplex PCR. The top ten clones hold 5% of a sample with 150,000 to 200,000 clones, around nine tenths of them seen once. Between the trimmed V and J ends, which lost 5 bases and 2 bases, there was a span of 9 bases. The CDR3 totals 13 residues. The germline gives CDR1 SEHNR, CDR2 FQNEAQ (reference sequence). With respect to this clone: Other DNA sequences in the same sample also yield this CDR3.

The sample comprised peripheral blood. The TCR was taken from a human donor in a cohort sampled during active COVID-19. The J gene is TRBJ1-2, the V gene TRBV7-9; tentative D call: TRBD1 (6 bases). CDR3 amino acids: CASSLGQNYGYTF. In DNA form, the CDR3 reads TGTGCCAGCAGCCTAGGACAGAACTATGGCTACACCTTC. The full variable domain, in which reference TRBV7-9 and TRBJ1-2 provide the parts outside the CDR3, is DTGVSQNPRHKITKRGQNVTFRCDPISEHNRLYWYRQTLGQGPEFLTYFQNEAQLEKSRLLSDRFSAERPKGSFSTLEIQRTEQGDSAMYLCASSLGQNYGYTFGSGTRLTVV.